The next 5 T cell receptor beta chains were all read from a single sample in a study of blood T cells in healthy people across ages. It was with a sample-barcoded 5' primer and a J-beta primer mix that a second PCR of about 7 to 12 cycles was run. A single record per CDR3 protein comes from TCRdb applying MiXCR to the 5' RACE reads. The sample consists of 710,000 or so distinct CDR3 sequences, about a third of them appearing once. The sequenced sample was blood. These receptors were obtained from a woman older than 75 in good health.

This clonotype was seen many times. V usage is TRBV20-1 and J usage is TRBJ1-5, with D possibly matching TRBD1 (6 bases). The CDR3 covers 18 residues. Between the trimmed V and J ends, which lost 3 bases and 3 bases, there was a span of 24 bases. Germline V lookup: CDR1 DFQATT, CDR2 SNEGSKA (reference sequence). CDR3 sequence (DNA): TGCAGTGCTAGTTACGCCCCCGGGGGCCCCTTCCCCAATCAGCCCCAGCATTTT. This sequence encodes CSASYAPGGPFPNQPQHF.

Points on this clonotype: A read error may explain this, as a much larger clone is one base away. The CDR3 DNA is TGTGCCAGCAGCCAAGAACGTCTGAGTAATGAGCAGTTCTTC. As protein: CASSQERLSNEQFF. V gene TRBV3-1 combines with J gene TRBJ2-1; D uncertain. Trimming took 0 bases from V and 7 from J, leaving 10 bases between them. This CDR3 has 14 amino acids. Looked up from germline, CDR1 is LGHDT and CDR2 is YNNKEL (reference sequence).

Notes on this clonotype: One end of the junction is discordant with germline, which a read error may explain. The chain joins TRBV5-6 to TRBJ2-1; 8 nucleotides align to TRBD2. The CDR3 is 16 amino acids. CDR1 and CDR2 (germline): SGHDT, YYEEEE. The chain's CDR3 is CAGSFSGGGLYNEQFF. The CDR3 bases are TGTGCCGGCAGCTTTTCCGGCGGGGGGCTCTACAATGAGCAGTTCTTC.

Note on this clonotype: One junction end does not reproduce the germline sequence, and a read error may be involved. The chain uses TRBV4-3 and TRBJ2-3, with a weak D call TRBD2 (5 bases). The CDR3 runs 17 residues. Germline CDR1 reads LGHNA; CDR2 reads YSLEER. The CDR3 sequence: CAISQDLDPEAPDTQYF. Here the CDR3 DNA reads TGCGCCATCAGCCAAGACCTGGACCCGGAGGCCCCAGATACGCAGTATTTT.

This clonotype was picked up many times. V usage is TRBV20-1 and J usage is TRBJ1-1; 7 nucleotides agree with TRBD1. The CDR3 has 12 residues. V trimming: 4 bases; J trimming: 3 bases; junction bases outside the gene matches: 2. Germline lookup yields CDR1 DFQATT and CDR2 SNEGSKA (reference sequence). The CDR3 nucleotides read TGCAGTGCTACGGGACAGTACACTGAAGCTTTCTTT. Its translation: CSATGQYTEAFF.